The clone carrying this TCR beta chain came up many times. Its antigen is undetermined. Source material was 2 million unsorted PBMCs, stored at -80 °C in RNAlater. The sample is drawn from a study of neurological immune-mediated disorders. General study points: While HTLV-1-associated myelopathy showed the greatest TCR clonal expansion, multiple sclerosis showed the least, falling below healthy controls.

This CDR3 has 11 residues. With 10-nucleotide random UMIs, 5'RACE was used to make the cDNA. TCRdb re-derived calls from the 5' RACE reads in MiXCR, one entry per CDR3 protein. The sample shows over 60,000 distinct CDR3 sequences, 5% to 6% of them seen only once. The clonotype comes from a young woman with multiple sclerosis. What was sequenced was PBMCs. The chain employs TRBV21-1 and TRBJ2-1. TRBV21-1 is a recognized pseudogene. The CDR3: CASARGKEQFF. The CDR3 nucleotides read TGTGCCAGCGCCCGAGGAAAGGAGCAGTTCTTC.